This T cell receptor beta chain was retrieved from a study of T cells in tuberculosis. Concerning this clone itself: The same CDR3 arises from other DNA sequences in this sample as well.

Cells were sorted from thawed PBMC rested overnight and stained with GMM-loaded CD1B tetramer, viability dye and anti-CD3. C32 glucose monomycolate from Rhodococcus equi was loaded onto the CD1B tetramers. From each donor, approximately 100,000 tetramer-negative cells were sorted. V lost 0 bases, J lost 7 bases, and 3 bases lay in between. The CDR3 has 12 amino acids. Germline-derived CDR1 and CDR2 are LNHDA and SQIVND (reference sequence). Repertoires were generated with immunoSEQ multiplex PCR, while TCRdb's copy carries only in-frame clones and drops some. The table records 88,000 or so clones, approximately 91% of them present only once.

V is TRBV19 and J is TRBJ2-2; D is uncertain. What was sequenced was CD1b-GMM tetramer-negative cells sorted from PBMCs. The receptor was isolated from an adult woman with latent tuberculosis. The CDR3 spells CASSIDRGELFF. CDR3 DNA sequence: TGTGCCAGTAGTATAGATCGCGGGGAGCTGTTTTTT.